The clone carrying this T cell receptor (beta chain) was seen repeatedly, ten times or more. Its antigen is currently unknown. The sample belongs to a study of T cells in Graves' hyperthyroidism and ophthalmopathy. Study-wide results and caveats: Among clonotypes expanded in thyroid above 0.001, most were also found in blood.

Deletions cut 2 bases from V and 7 bases from J, with 6 bases between. The CDR3 contains 12 residues. CDR1 MDHEN and CDR2 SYDVKM come from the germline V gene. When ophthalmopathy did not progress within 18 months, Graves' hyperthyroidism was considered stable. Patients between 18 and 65 years old had hyperthyroidism, newly diagnosed and lasting under 2 months. Orbital computed tomography, thyroid ultrasound, serum thyroxine and TRAb, and clinical symptoms together informed the diagnoses. Amplification targeted TCR beta CDR3 regions from RNA transcripts. RT-PCR in the first round (using the HTBI primer set) targeted the TCR CDR3. TCRdb processed the multiplex PCR reads anew with MiXCR; each CDR3 protein has one entry. The sample records a few hundred thousand distinct CDR3 sequences, roughly 50% being singletons.

The chain couples TRBV28 to TRBJ1-5; D is undetermined. Material for sequencing was peripheral blood or thyroid tissue (not recorded which). The source is a woman younger than 35 with Graves' hyperthyroidism. The CDR3 DNA reads TGTGCCAGCAGTTTACAAAGCCAGCCCCAGCATTTT. This gives the protein CASSLQSQPQHF.